This TCR beta chain was documented in a study of cytomegalovirus exposure and HLA in healthy donors. Germline V lookup: CDR1 SGHAT, CDR2 FQNNGV. Trimming cost V 0 bases and J 4 bases, with 4 bases left between them. This CDR3 contains 12 residues. Vbeta (60) and Jbeta (13) primers were used in the PCR. Assay used: immunoSEQ multiplex PCR; TCRdb lists only in-frame clones, some missing. The sample carries roughly 110,000 clones, over 75% recorded once. This clone was found a few times. Other DNA variants within this sample encode the same CDR3. The sequencing input was PBMCs. The V and J genes are TRBV11-2 and TRBJ2-7; D is uncertain. This receptor was identified in a woman aged 18-29 years in good health and CMV-seronegative. For the CDR3, the DNA is TGTGCCAGCAGCTTAGATCGGTACGAGCAGTACTTC. Translation: CASSLDRYEQYF.